This T cell receptor (beta chain) emerged from a study of blood T cell repertoires in COVID-19. Background on the study: Nucleic acid was either cDNA or gDNA, and it came from T cells, B-cell-depleted T cells, or PBMCs.

This clone was counted only a few times. The CDR3 covers 14 residues. Per germline, CDR1 LNHDA and CDR2 SQIVND (reference sequence). Between the trimmed V and J ends, which lost 7 bases and 0 bases, there was a span of 10 bases. In the original analysis: How many nucleated cells were present was estimated from reference gene primer amplification. TCRdb keeps only in-frame clones here, not all; method: immunoSEQ multiplex PCR. That table supplies the V and J calls and clone size; D and trimming were determined from the DNA. The sample includes some 95,000 clones, around 90% of them seen just once. What was sequenced was peripheral blood. The source of this sequence is a human donor with active COVID-19. The donor label of this sample is uncertain. This rearrangement joins TRBV19 to TRBJ1-5, with D hard to call. The DNA for the CDR3 is TGTGCCAGTACAACGGACTATAGCAATCAGCCCCAGCATTTT. Residues: CASTTDYSNQPQHF. Complete variable domain (other parts from reference TRBV19 and TRBJ1-5): DGGITQSPKYLFRKEGQNVTLSCEQNLNHDAMYWYRQDPGQGLRLIYYSQIVNDFQKGDIAEGYSVSREKKESFPLTVTSAQKNPTAFYLCASTTDYSNQPQHFGDGTRLSIL.